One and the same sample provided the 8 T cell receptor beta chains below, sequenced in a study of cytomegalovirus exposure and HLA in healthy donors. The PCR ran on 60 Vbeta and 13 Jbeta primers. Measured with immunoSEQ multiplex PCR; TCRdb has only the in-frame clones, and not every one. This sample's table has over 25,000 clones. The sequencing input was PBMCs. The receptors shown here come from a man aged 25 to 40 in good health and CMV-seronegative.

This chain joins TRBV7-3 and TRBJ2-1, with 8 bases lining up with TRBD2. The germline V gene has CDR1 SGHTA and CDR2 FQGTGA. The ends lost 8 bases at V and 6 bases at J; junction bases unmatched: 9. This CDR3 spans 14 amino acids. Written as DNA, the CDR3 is TGTGCCAGCGCCGGGACTAGGAGCCCCAATGAGCAGTTCTTC. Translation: CASAGTRSPNEQFF.

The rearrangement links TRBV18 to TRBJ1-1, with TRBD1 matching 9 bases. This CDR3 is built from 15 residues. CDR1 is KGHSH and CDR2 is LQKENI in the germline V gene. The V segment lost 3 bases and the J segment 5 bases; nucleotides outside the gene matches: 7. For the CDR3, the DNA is TGTGCCAGCTCACCCTACACAGGGGGCGGGACTGAAGCTTTCTTT. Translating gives CASSPYTGGGTEAFF.

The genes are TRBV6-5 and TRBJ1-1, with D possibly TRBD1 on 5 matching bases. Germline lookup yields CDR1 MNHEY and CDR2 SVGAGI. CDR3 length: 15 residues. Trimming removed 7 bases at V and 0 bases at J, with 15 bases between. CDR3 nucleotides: TGTGCCAGCATGATGGGGGGAAATATGAACACTGAAGCTTTCTTT. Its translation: CASMMGGNMNTEAFF.

Written as DNA, the CDR3 is TGTGCCAGCAGAGCGTCCGAAGGAGAACCCCACTACTACGAGCAGTACTTC. It encodes CASRASEGEPHYYEQYF. The chain combines TRBV28 with TRBJ2-7; D not resolved. Germline CDR1 is MDHEN and CDR2 is SYDVKM. V lost 6 bases to trimming and J lost 3 bases, with 24 bases between them. CDR3 size: 17 residues. Supplemented by reference TRBV28 and TRBJ2-7, the full variable domain reads DVKVTQSSRYLVKRTGEKVFLECVQDMDHENMFWYRQDPGLGLRLIYFSYDVKMKEKGDIPEGYSVSREKKERFSLILESASTNQTSMYLCASRASEGEPHYYEQYFGPGTRLTVT.

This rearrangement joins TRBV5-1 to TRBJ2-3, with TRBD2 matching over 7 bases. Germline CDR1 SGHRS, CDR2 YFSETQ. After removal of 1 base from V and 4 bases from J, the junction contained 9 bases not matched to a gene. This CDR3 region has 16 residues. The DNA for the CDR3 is TGCGCCAGCAGCTTGAGTCGCGGGAGTGGCGCAGATACGCAGTATTTT. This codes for CASSLSRGSGADTQYF.

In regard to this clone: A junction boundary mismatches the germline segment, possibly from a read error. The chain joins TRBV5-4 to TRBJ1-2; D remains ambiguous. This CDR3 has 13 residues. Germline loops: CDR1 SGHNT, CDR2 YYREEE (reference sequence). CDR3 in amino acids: CASSNGADYGYAF. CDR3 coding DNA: TGTGCCAGCAGCAACGGTGCAGACTATGGCTACGCCTTC.

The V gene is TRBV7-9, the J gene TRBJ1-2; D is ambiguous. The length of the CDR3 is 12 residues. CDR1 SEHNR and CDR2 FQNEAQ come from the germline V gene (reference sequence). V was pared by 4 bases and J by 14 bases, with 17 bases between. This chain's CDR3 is CASSSVGRHGTF. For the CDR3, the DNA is TGTGCCAGCAGCTCCGTGGGCCGCCACGGTACCTTC.

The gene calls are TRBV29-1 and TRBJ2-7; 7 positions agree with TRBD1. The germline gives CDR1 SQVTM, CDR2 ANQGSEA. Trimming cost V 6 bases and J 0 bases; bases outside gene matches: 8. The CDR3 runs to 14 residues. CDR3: CSVTGQISSYEQYF. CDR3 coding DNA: TGCAGCGTGACGGGACAGATAAGCTCCTACGAGCAGTACTTC.